A selection of T cell receptor beta chains follows, all from one sample in a study of post-analysis software for immune sequencing data. TCRdb processed the PCR reads anew with MiXCR; each CDR3 protein has one entry. The repertoire holds roughly 410,000 distinct CDR3 sequences, with roughly 35% as singletons. The sample comprised blood. The receptors shown here come from a girl between 5 and 17 years old with multiple sclerosis. CDR3s include the opening cysteine and the closing phenylalanine or tryptophan. Each record gives: clone size, D gene, V gene, J gene, CDR3 protein, CDR3 DNA. D genes are given only for firm matches. Only part of the rows carry a size: once, few, many, or a class if the clone is expanded.

many,-,TRBV7-6,TRBJ2-1,CASSIQYNEQFF,TGTGCCAGCAGCATCCAATACAATGAGCAGTTCTTC
-,-,TRBV6-2/TRBV6-3,TRBJ2-1,CASSYKGHYNEQFF,TGTGCCAGCAGTTACAAAGGTCATTACAATGAGCAGTTCTTC
few,-,TRBV6-5,TRBJ1-2,CASSYSFPLDGYTF,TGTGCCAGCAGTTACTCCTTTCCGCTCGATGGCTACACCTTC
-,-,TRBV20-1,TRBJ1-5,CSANSGEGNQPQHF,TGCAGTGCTAATTCCGGGGAGGGCAATCAGCCCCAGCATTTT
many,TRBD2,TRBV6-5,TRBJ2-1,CASSYSFRGGNEQFF,TGTGCCAGCAGTTACTCGTTCCGGGGAGGGAATGAGCAGTTCTTC
-,-,TRBV27,TRBJ2-6,CASKYGESSGANVLTF,TGTGCCAGCAAGTATGGGGAGAGCTCTGGGGCCAACGTCCTGACTTTC
-,-,TRBV4-3,TRBJ1-1,CASSQQGWETEAFF,TGCGCCAGCAGCCAACAGGGTTGGGAAACTGAAGCTTTCTTT
few,TRBD1,TRBV3-1,TRBJ2-7,CASSPGTVTYEQYF,TGTGCCAGCAGCCCCGGGACAGTAACCTACGAGCAGTACTTC
few,-,TRBV5-1,TRBJ2-7,CASSLGGASYEQYF,TGCGCCAGCAGCTTGGGAGGGGCCTCCTACGAGCAGTACTTC
few,-,TRBV29-1,TRBJ2-1,CSVLPGPSSYNEQFF,TGCAGCGTTCTACCGGGACCTAGCTCCTACAATGAGCAGTTCTTC
few,-,TRBV20-1,TRBJ2-7,CSAIVPSLSSYEQYF,TGCAGTGCTATTGTCCCTAGCTTGAGCTCCTACGAGCAGTACTTC
-,-,TRBV29-1,TRBJ2-7,CSVETGTPYEQYF,TGCAGCGTAGAAACCGGGACACCCTACGAGCAGTACTTC
few,TRBD1,TRBV5-6,TRBJ2-1,CASSSTGGWDNEQFF,TGTGCCAGCAGCTCAACAGGGGGCTGGGACAATGAGCAGTTCTTC
-,-,TRBV6-5,TRBJ2-7,CASSTRRGGSYEQYF,TGTGCCAGCAGTACTCGACGGGGAGGCTCCTACGAGCAGTACTTC
-,TRBD1,TRBV12-3/TRBV12-4,TRBJ1-2,CASRGQGSDGYTF,TGTGCCAGCAGGGGACAGGGGTCGGATGGCTACACCTTC
-,-,TRBV7-9,TRBJ2-5,CASSFGIKETQYF,TGTGCCAGCAGCTTCGGTATTAAGGAGACCCAGTACTTC
once,-,TRBV6-5,TRBJ1-2,CASSSPIATNYGYTF,TGTGCCAGCAGTTCCCCCATTGCCACCAACTATGGCTACACCTTC
few,-,TRBV20-1,TRBJ2-1,CSARMLGAVDEQFF,TGCAGTGCTAGAATGCTGGGGGCGGTGGATGAGCAGTTCTTC
-,-,TRBV5-1,TRBJ2-1,CASSLAPGVGVYNEQFF,TGCGCCAGCAGCTTGGCCCCCGGGGTAGGGGTCTACAATGAGCAGTTCTTC